The 4 T cell receptor beta chains in this list originate from one sample, sequenced in a study of shared clonotypes between healthy human individuals. TCRdb's copy holds only in-frame clones and misses some; the assay was immunoSEQ multiplex PCR. The sample holds 550,000 to 750,000 clones, about 92% seen once. Naive CD8 cells, CD45RO-negative and positively selected for CCR7, excluded terminally differentiated effector memory CD45RA+ cells. Sequenced input: naive CD8+ T cells sorted from blood. These receptors all stem from a young man in good health.

The chain carries TRBV28 and TRBJ2-7; 7 nucleotides agree with TRBD2. With 5 bases clipped from V and 6 bases from J, the junction kept 7 bases outside the gene matches. This CDR3 is 13 amino acids long. CDR1 is MDHEN, CDR2 SYDVKM, per germline. The DNA for the CDR3 is TGTGCCAGCAGTCCCGGACTAGTCACCGAGCAGTACTTC. Translating it yields CASSPGLVTEQYF.

The gene calls are TRBV27 and TRBJ2-1; 9 nucleotides align to TRBD2. The germline V gene encodes CDR1 MNHEY and CDR2 SMNVEV (reference sequence). The CDR3 sequence is 14 residues long. V shed 6 bases, J shed 8 bases, and the junction held 8 bases outside the gene matches. The CDR3 region has the DNA TGTGCCAGCAGCCTAGGGACTAGCTGGTATGAGCAGTTCTTC. The encoded protein is CASSLGTSWYEQFF.

This chain uses TRBV15 with TRBJ2-2; TRBD2 might be the D (5 bases). This CDR3 has 18 residues. Trimming removed 0 bases from V and 1 base from J, with 15 bases in between. Germline loops: CDR1 LNHNV, CDR2 YYDKDF (reference sequence). CDR3 sequence reads: CATSRDLLRGLNTGELFF. The CDR3 nucleotides are TGTGCCACCAGCAGAGATTTACTACGAGGGCTGAACACCGGGGAGCTGTTTTTT.

This clone has only one observation. The CDR3: CASSFKGGAGYTF. For the CDR3, the DNA is TGTGCCAGCAGCTTCAAGGGGGGAGCTGGCTACACCTTC. The genes are TRBV5-4 and TRBJ1-2, with a tentative D call TRBD1 (6 bases). The V and J ends lost 2 bases and 7 bases respectively, with 12 bases between them. CDR3 length: 13 residues. Germline V gives CDR1 SGHNT, CDR2 YYREEE (reference sequence).